This TCR beta chain was found in a study of response to subunit inactivated influenza vaccine. TCRdb recomputed calls from the RT-PCR reads with MiXCR, one row per CDR3 protein. This table has almost 600,000 distinct CDR3 sequences, 14% appearing once. With respect to this clonotype: Its antigen is currently unknown.

CDR3 size: 12 residues. CDR1 and CDR2 from the germline V gene are MNHEY and SVGEGT. The V and J ends lost 2 bases and 13 bases, in that order; junction bases with no gene match: 5. Overall study results and limits: Authors suggested each seasonal flu vaccination may recruit only limited numbers of new T cells.

The sample consisted of PBMCs from blood, taken 11 to 12 days after vaccination. The source is a man aged 45-65 years who received an inactivated influenza vaccine. The chain employs TRBV6-2 or TRBV6-3 and TRBJ2-1, with 7 bases matching TRBD1. CDR3 nucleotides: TGTGCCAGCAGTTACAACGACAGGGCACAGTTCTTC. The encoded protein is CASSYNDRAQFF.